This is a list of T cell receptor beta chains from one sample in a study of blood T cell repertoires in COVID-19. Profiled with immunoSEQ multiplex PCR; TCRdb holds only in-frame clones, not every one. The table lists roughly 100,000 clones, about 85% of them singletons. The sequenced sample consisted of peripheral blood. The receptors shown here come from a man in his fifties with active COVID-19. The CDR3 runs from the conserved cysteine through the conserved F or W. Each record gives: V gene, D gene, J gene, clone size, CDR3 DNA, CDR3 protein. A D gene is named only where the DNA matches it firmly. Where a row states a size, it is once, few, many or the class of an expanded clone; other rows omit it.

v_gene: TRBV6-2/TRBV6-3
d_gene: .
j_gene: TRBJ2-4
abundance: .
CDR3nt: TGTGCCAGCAGTTACTCGCCCGGAGCCAAAAACATTCAGTACTTC
CDR3aa: CASSYSPGAKNIQYF

v_gene: TRBV19
d_gene: TRBD1
j_gene: TRBJ1-2
abundance: .
CDR3nt: TGTGCCAGTAAAATGGTAGAGGGGGCGGGTGGCTACACCTTC
CDR3aa: CASKMVEGAGGYTF

v_gene: TRBV12-3/TRBV12-4
d_gene: .
j_gene: TRBJ1-1
abundance: .
CDR3nt: TGTGCCAGCAGGCAAACAACGGGCACTGAAGCTTTCTTT
CDR3aa: CASRQTTGTEAFF

v_gene: TRBV11-3
d_gene: TRBD1
j_gene: TRBJ2-7
abundance: .
CDR3nt: TGTGCCAGCAGCCATTCCGGGACAGGGGTCCACGAGCAGTACTTC
CDR3aa: CASSHSGTGVHEQYF

v_gene: TRBV7-9
d_gene: .
j_gene: TRBJ1-5
abundance: .
CDR3nt: TGTGCCAGCAGCTTATCAGGGGGCAATCAGCCCCAGCATTTT
CDR3aa: CASSLSGGNQPQHF

v_gene: TRBV21-1
d_gene: .
j_gene: TRBJ2-5
abundance: .
CDR3nt: TGTGCCAGCAGCCCCCTGACAGCGAGCGACGAGACCCAGTACTTC
CDR3aa: CASSPLTASDETQYF

v_gene: TRBV7-9
d_gene: TRBD1
j_gene: TRBJ1-5
abundance: once
CDR3nt: TGTGCCAGCAGCCCGGGACAGGGGGCGAATCAGCCCCAGCATTTT
CDR3aa: CASSPGQGANQPQHF

v_gene: TRBV13
d_gene: .
j_gene: TRBJ2-5
abundance: .
CDR3nt: TGTGCCAGCAGCTTTTCAACAGGGAAGGGAGAGACCCAGTACTTC
CDR3aa: CASSFSTGKGETQYF

v_gene: TRBV10-1
d_gene: TRBD1
j_gene: TRBJ1-5
abundance: .
CDR3nt: TGCGCCAGCCCGGGACAGGGGGCCTACAATCAGCCCCAGCATTTT
CDR3aa: CASPGQGAYNQPQHF

v_gene: TRBV9
d_gene: .
j_gene: TRBJ2-7
abundance: .
CDR3nt: TGTGCCAGCAGCGTAGACGGACAGTCCTACGAGCAGTACTTC
CDR3aa: CASSVDGQSYEQYF

v_gene: TRBV5-1
d_gene: .
j_gene: TRBJ1-2
abundance: .
CDR3nt: TGCGCCAGCAGCCCGAACGACAGCCGCTACACCTTC
CDR3aa: CASSPNDSRYTF

v_gene: TRBV9
d_gene: .
j_gene: TRBJ1-2
abundance: .
CDR3nt: TGTGCCAGCAGCCGAGACAGCGACTATGGCTACACCTTC
CDR3aa: CASSRDSDYGYTF

v_gene: TRBV7-9
d_gene: TRBD2
j_gene: TRBJ2-7
abundance: few
CDR3nt: TGTGCCAGCAGCATGGTAGCGGGGGAGTCCTACGAGCAGTACTTC
CDR3aa: CASSMVAGESYEQYF

v_gene: TRBV5-6
d_gene: TRBD1
j_gene: TRBJ1-3
abundance: .
CDR3nt: TGTGCCAGCAGCTTCTATCTGGGACAGGGTGGAAACACCATATATTTT
CDR3aa: CASSFYLGQGGNTIYF

v_gene: TRBV18
d_gene: .
j_gene: TRBJ2-5
abundance: once
CDR3nt: TGTGCCAGCTCACCACGTAAAGAGACCCAGTACTTC
CDR3aa: CASSPRKETQYF

v_gene: TRBV18
d_gene: .
j_gene: TRBJ1-1
abundance: .
CDR3nt: TGTGCCAGCTCACCCGGACACCGCACTGAAGCTTTCTTT
CDR3aa: CASSPGHRTEAFF

v_gene: TRBV2
d_gene: TRBD2
j_gene: TRBJ2-1
abundance: .
CDR3nt: TGTGCCAGCAGTCCGACTAGCGGGGGAGGAAATGAGCAGTTCTTC
CDR3aa: CASSPTSGGGNEQFF

v_gene: TRBV4-3
d_gene: TRBD1
j_gene: TRBJ1-2
abundance: .
CDR3nt: TGCGCCAGCAGCCAGCTAGGACAGGGGGGATATGGCTACACCTTC
CDR3aa: CASSQLGQGGYGYTF

v_gene: TRBV19
d_gene: TRBD2
j_gene: TRBJ2-3
abundance: .
CDR3nt: TGTGCCAGTATGGGACTAGAAGCCACAGATACGCAGTATTTT
CDR3aa: CASMGLEATDTQYF

v_gene: TRBV19
d_gene: TRBD1
j_gene: TRBJ1-5
abundance: .
CDR3nt: TGTGCCAGTAGTGGACGGACAGGGGCGTTTCTGAGCAATCAGCCCCAGCATTTT
CDR3aa: CASSGRTGAFLSNQPQHF

v_gene: TRBV12-3/TRBV12-4
d_gene: .
j_gene: TRBJ1-2
abundance: .
CDR3nt: TGTGCCAGCAGTTTGGGCGGGAACTATGGCTACACCTTC
CDR3aa: CASSLGGNYGYTF

v_gene: TRBV5-6
d_gene: .
j_gene: TRBJ2-3
abundance: .
CDR3nt: TGTGCCAGCAGCTTCCGTCGGAGCCTTAGCACAGATACGCAGTATTTT
CDR3aa: CASSFRRSLSTDTQYF

v_gene: TRBV12-3/TRBV12-4
d_gene: TRBD1
j_gene: TRBJ1-1
abundance: .
CDR3nt: TGTGCCAGCGCTCGGACAGGGGGCACTGAAGCTTTCTTT
CDR3aa: CASARTGGTEAFF

v_gene: TRBV12-5
d_gene: .
j_gene: TRBJ2-5
abundance: .
CDR3nt: TGTGCTAGTGGTTCCCCGCGTGCCCTAGGAGGGGAGACCCAGTACTTC
CDR3aa: CASGSPRALGGETQYF

v_gene: TRBV3-1/TRBV3-2
d_gene: TRBD2
j_gene: TRBJ2-1
abundance: .
CDR3nt: TGTGCCAGCAGCCAACCCTTGGGGACTAGCGGGTCCTACAATGAGCAGTTCTTC
CDR3aa: CASSQPLGTSGSYNEQFF

v_gene: TRBV6-5
d_gene: .
j_gene: TRBJ2-3
abundance: .
CDR3nt: TGTGCCAGCCGCCCGTCAGGCACAGATACGCAGTATTTT
CDR3aa: CASRPSGTDTQYF

v_gene: TRBV9
d_gene: .
j_gene: TRBJ1-6
abundance: .
CDR3nt: TGTGCCAGCAGCGTAGATAGCGATGGAATGTCTAATTCACCCCTCCACTTT
CDR3aa: CASSVDSDGMSNSPLHF

v_gene: TRBV2
d_gene: TRBD1
j_gene: TRBJ1-1
abundance: .
CDR3nt: TGTGCCAGCCTCGACAGGGCCTCTCGTTTGAACACTGAAGCTTTCTTT
CDR3aa: CASLDRASRLNTEAFF

v_gene: TRBV13
d_gene: .
j_gene: TRBJ2-7
abundance: .
CDR3nt: TGTGCCAGCAGCCCCCGGACTGGGCGAGGGGAGCAGTACTTC
CDR3aa: CASSPRTGRGEQYF

v_gene: TRBV2
d_gene: .
j_gene: TRBJ2-3
abundance: many
CDR3nt: TGTGCCAGCAGTGATTCCCTCGGTACGCAGTATTTT
CDR3aa: CASSDSLGTQYF

v_gene: TRBV7-3
d_gene: .
j_gene: TRBJ2-2
abundance: .
CDR3nt: TGTGCCAGCAGCTTAGGGTGGAGCACCGGGGAGCTGTTTTTT
CDR3aa: CASSLGWSTGELFF

v_gene: TRBV18
d_gene: .
j_gene: TRBJ1-5
abundance: .
CDR3nt: TGTGCCAGCTCACTTCAGGGGATCAATCAGCCCCAGCATTTT
CDR3aa: CASSLQGINQPQHF

v_gene: TRBV12-3/TRBV12-4
d_gene: .
j_gene: TRBJ1-2
abundance: .
CDR3nt: TGTGCCAGCAGTACACAGGGAATGATCGGCTACACCTTC
CDR3aa: CASSTQGMIGYTF

v_gene: TRBV6-5
d_gene: .
j_gene: TRBJ2-1
abundance: .
CDR3nt: TGTGCCAGCAGTTCGGGGACTGGAAAATATGAGCAGTTCTTC
CDR3aa: CASSSGTGKYEQFF

v_gene: TRBV7-8
d_gene: .
j_gene: TRBJ2-7
abundance: .
CDR3nt: TGTGCCAGCAGCCCCCTCGGAGGAGATACCTACGAGCAGTACTTC
CDR3aa: CASSPLGGDTYEQYF

v_gene: TRBV18
d_gene: TRBD2
j_gene: TRBJ2-1
abundance: .
CDR3nt: TGTGCCAGCTCACCCAGGACTAGCGGCTGGCCGAGCTCCTACAATGAGCAGTTCTTC
CDR3aa: CASSPRTSGWPSSYNEQFF

v_gene: TRBV30
d_gene: TRBD2
j_gene: TRBJ2-1
abundance: .
CDR3nt: TGTGCCTGGAGTGGAGGCGGGGGGCGGGTTGAGCAGTTCTTC
CDR3aa: CAWSGGGGRVEQFF

v_gene: TRBV19
d_gene: .
j_gene: TRBJ2-1
abundance: .
CDR3nt: TGTGCCAGTAACAAAGGAGGACTTGAGCAGTTCTTC
CDR3aa: CASNKGGLEQFF

v_gene: TRBV7-8
d_gene: .
j_gene: TRBJ1-5
abundance: .
CDR3nt: TGTGCCAGCAGACCTACGAGCAGGGCCGGCCAGCCCCAGCATTTT
CDR3aa: CASRPTSRAGQPQHF

v_gene: TRBV6-5
d_gene: .
j_gene: TRBJ2-3
abundance: .
CDR3nt: TGTGCCAGCAGACTCACAGATACGCAGTATTTT
CDR3aa: CASRLTDTQYF

v_gene: TRBV9
d_gene: .
j_gene: TRBJ1-4
abundance: .
CDR3nt: TGTGCCAGCAGCGTCGGGGGGACTTTTGGCAGGGAAAAACTGTTTTTT
CDR3aa: CASSVGGTFGREKLFF

v_gene: TRBV6-2/TRBV6-3
d_gene: .
j_gene: TRBJ2-7
abundance: .
CDR3nt: TGTGCCAGCAGTTACTCGACCCTACGACAGGTCCCACTTTACGAGCAGTACTTC
CDR3aa: CASSYSTLRQVPLYEQYF

v_gene: TRBV19
d_gene: .
j_gene: TRBJ2-3
abundance: .
CDR3nt: TGTGCCAGTAGTACCTCCAGTGCAGATACGCAGTATTTT
CDR3aa: CASSTSSADTQYF

v_gene: TRBV4-2
d_gene: .
j_gene: TRBJ1-5
abundance: .
CDR3nt: TGTGCCAGCAGCCAAGGTACAGGGTTAGTGTATAGCAATCAGCCCCAGCATTTT
CDR3aa: CASSQGTGLVYSNQPQHF

v_gene: TRBV5-4
d_gene: .
j_gene: TRBJ1-6
abundance: .
CDR3nt: TGTGCCAGCAGCTTGGGCCGGCCGAATGGAGCTTCACCCCTCCACTTT
CDR3aa: CASSLGRPNGASPLHF

v_gene: TRBV1
d_gene: .
j_gene: TRBJ2-7
abundance: once
CDR3nt: TGCACCAGCAGCCAAGATCGGGCAGGGATGGCCTACGAGCAGTACTTC
CDR3aa: CTSSQDRAGMAYEQYF

v_gene: TRBV5-1
d_gene: TRBD2
j_gene: TRBJ2-1
abundance: .
CDR3nt: TGCGCCAGCAGCTTTACGGGAGGGGGGAGCTCCTACAATGAGCAGTTCTTC
CDR3aa: CASSFTGGGSSYNEQFF